This T cell receptor (beta chain) was recovered during a study of blood T cells in healthy people across ages. General study findings and limits: Diversity of TCR beta correlated strongly with naive T cell percentage.

Comment on this clonotype: Its target is not known.

The length of the CDR3 is 18 residues. Germline CDR1 and CDR2: MGHDK and SYGVNS. Trimming cost V 1 base and J 2 bases; bases outside gene matches: 6. A sample-barcoded 5' primer and a J-beta primer mix were used in a second PCR of about 7 to 12 cycles. Each CDR3 protein gets one entry after TCRdb re-called the 5' RACE reads with MiXCR. The data show some 690,000 distinct CDR3 sequences, 20% to 25% seen once. The TCR sequence derives from a man between 65 and 79 years old in good health. The chain combines TRBV25-1 with TRBJ2-1; 12 bases align to TRBD2. The sequencing input was blood. CDR3 amino acids: CASSEFELAGGTYNEQFF. In nucleotides, the CDR3 is TGTGCCAGCAGTGAATTTGAACTAGCGGGGGGCACCTACAATGAGCAGTTCTTC.